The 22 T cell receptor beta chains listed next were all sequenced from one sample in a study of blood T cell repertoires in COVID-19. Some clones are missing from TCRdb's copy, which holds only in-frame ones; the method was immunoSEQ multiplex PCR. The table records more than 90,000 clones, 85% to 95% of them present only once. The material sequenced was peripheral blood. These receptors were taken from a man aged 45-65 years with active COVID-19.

The chain's CDR3 is CATTQRGGTEAKNIQYF. In DNA, the CDR3 is TGTGCCACTACACAACGGGGGGGCACCGAAGCCAAAAACATTCAGTACTTC. The chain combines TRBV21-1 with TRBJ2-4; no DNA check was done on the table's D call, TRBD2. TRBV21-1 is described as a pseudogene. The CDR3 totals 17 residues.

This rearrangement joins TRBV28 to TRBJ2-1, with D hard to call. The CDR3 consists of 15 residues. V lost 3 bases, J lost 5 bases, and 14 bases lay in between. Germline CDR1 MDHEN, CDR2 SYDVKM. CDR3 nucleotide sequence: TGTGCCAGCAGTTTCGTGAGAGACACCAACAATGAGCAGTTCTTC. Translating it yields CASSFVRDTNNEQFF.

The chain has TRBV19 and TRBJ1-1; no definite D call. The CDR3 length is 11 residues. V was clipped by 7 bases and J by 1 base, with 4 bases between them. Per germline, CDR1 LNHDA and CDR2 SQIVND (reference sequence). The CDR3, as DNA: TGTGCCAGTACGGGGAACACTGAAGCTTTCTTT. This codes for CASTGNTEAFF.

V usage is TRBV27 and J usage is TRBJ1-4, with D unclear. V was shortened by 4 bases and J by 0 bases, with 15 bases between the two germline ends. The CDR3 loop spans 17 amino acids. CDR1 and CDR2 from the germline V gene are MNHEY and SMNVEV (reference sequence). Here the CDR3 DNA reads TGTGCCAGCAGTTGGCGCCCGAGGCTCGCAACTAATGAAAAACTGTTTTTT. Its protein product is CASSWRPRLATNEKLFF.

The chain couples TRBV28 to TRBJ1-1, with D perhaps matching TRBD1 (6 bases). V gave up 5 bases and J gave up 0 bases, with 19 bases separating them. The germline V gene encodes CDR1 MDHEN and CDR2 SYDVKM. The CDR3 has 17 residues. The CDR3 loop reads CASSPIGGGRLNTEAFF. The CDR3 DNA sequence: TGTGCCAGCAGTCCGATTGGGGGGGGCAGGTTGAACACTGAAGCTTTCTTT. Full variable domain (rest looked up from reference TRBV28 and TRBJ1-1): DVKVTQSSRYLVKRTGEKVFLECVQDMDHENMFWYRQDPGLGLRLIYFSYDVKMKEKGDIPEGYSVSREKKERFSLILESASTNQTSMYLCASSPIGGGRLNTEAFFGQGTRLTVV.

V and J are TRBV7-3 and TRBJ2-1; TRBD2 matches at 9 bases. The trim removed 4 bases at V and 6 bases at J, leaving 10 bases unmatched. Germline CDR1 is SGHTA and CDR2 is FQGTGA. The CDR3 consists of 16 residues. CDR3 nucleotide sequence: TGTGCCAGCAGCTCCCGTCTGGCGGGAGGGGGCAATGAGCAGTTCTTC. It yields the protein CASSSRLAGGGNEQFF.

CDR3 DNA: TGTGCCAGCTCACCACAGACAGGGATTTTTGGCTACACCTTC. Its translation: CASSPQTGIFGYTF. J is TRBJ1-2 and V is TRBV18; TRBD1 aligns across 7 bases. V lost 1 base and J lost 7; bases outside the gene matches: 6. The CDR3 consists of 14 residues. Germline V gene sequence: CDR1 KGHSH, CDR2 LQKENI.

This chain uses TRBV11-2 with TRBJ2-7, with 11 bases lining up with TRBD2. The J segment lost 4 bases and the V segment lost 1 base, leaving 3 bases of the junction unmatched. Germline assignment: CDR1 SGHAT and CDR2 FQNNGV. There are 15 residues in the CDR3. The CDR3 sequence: CASSLATSGSYEQYF. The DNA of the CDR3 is TGTGCCAGCAGCTTAGCTACTAGCGGGAGTTACGAGCAGTACTTC.

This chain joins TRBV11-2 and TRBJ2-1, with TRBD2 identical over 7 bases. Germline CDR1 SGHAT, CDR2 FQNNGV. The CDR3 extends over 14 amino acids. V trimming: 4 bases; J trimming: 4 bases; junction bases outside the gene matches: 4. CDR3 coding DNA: TGTGCCAGCAGCTCCCAAGCGGGATACAATGAGCAGTTCTTC. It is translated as CASSSQAGYNEQFF.

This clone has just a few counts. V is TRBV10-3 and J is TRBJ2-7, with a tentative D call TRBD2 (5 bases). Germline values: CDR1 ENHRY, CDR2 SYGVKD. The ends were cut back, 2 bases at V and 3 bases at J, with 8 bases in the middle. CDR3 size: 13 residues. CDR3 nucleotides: TGTGCCATCAGTGAGAACCGGGGCTACGAGCAGTACTTC. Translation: CAISENRGYEQYF.

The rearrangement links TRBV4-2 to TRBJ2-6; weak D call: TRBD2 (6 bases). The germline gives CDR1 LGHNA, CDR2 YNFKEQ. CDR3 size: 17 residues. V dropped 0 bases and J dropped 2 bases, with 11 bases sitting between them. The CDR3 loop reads CASSQELGGAGANVLTF. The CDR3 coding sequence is TGTGCCAGCAGCCAAGAGTTAGGCGGGGCTGGGGCCAACGTCCTGACTTTC.

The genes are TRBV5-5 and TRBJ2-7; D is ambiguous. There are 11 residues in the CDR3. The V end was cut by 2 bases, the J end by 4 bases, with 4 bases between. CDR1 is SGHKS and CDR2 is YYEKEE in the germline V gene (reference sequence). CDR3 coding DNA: TGTGCCAGCAGCTTCGAGTACGAGCAGTACTTC. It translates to CASSFEYEQYF.

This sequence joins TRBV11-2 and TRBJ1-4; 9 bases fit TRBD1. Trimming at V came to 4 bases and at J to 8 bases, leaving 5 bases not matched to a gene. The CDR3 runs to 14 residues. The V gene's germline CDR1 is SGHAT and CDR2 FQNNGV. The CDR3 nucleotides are TGTGCCAGCAGCTCCGGGACAGGGTCCGAAAAACTGTTTTTT. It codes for CASSSGTGSEKLFF.

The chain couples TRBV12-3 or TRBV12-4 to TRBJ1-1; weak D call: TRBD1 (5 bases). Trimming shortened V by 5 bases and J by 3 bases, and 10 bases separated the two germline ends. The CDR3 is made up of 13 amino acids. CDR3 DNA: TGTGCCAGCAGTCCTTGGGGGGACACTGAAGCTTTCTTT. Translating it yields CASSPWGDTEAFF.

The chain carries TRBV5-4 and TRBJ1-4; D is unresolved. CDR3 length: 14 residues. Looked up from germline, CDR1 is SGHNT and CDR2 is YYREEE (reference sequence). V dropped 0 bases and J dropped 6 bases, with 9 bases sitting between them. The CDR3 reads CASSLEGDYEKLFF. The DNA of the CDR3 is TGTGCCAGCAGCTTGGAGGGAGATTATGAAAAACTGTTTTTT.

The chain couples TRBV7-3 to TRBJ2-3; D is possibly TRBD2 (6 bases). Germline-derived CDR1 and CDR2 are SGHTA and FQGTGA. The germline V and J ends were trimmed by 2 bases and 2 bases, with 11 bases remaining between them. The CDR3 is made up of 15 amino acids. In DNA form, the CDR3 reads TGTGCCAGCAGCTTAGGAGCGGGCCTCACAGATACGCAGTATTTT. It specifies CASSLGAGLTDTQYF.

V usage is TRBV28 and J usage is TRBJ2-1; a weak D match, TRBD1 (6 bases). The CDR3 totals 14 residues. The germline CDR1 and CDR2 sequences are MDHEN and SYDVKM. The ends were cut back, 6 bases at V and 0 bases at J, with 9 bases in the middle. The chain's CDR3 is CASSRTVSYNEQFF. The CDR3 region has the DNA TGTGCCAGCAGCCGGACAGTCTCCTACAATGAGCAGTTCTTC. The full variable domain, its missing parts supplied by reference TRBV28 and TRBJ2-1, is DVKVTQSSRYLVKRTGEKVFLECVQDMDHENMFWYRQDPGLGLRLIYFSYDVKMKEKGDIPEGYSVSREKKERFSLILESASTNQTSMYLCASSRTVSYNEQFFGPGTRLTVL.

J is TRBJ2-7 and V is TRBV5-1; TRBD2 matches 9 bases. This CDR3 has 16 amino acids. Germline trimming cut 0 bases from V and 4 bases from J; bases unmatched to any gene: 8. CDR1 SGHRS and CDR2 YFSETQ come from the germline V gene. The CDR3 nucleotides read TGCGCCAGCAGCTTGGGGTTAGCGGGAGCTGGGTACGAGCAGTACTTC. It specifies CASSLGLAGAGYEQYF.

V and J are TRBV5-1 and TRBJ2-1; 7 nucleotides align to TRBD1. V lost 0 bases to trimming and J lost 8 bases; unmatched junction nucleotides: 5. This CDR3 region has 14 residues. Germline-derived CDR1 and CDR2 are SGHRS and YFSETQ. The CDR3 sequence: CASSLGQGTDEQFF. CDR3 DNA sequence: TGCGCCAGCAGCTTGGGACAGGGCACTGATGAGCAGTTCTTC.

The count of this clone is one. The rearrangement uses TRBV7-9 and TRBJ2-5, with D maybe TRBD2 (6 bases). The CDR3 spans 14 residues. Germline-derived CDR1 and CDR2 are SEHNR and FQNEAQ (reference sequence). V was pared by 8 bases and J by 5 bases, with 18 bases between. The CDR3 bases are TGTGCCAGCTTTCGGGGTGGAGGGGTGGAGACCCAGTACTTC. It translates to CASFRGGGVETQYF. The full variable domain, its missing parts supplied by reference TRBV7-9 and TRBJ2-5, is DTGVSQNPRHKITKRGQNVTFRCDPISEHNRLYWYRQTLGQGPEFLTYFQNEAQLEKSRLLSDRFSAERPKGSFSTLEIQRTEQGDSAMYLCASFRGGGVETQYFGPGTRLLVL.

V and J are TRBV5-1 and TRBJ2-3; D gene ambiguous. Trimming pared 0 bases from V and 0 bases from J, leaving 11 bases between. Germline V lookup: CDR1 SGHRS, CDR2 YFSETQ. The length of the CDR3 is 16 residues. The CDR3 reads CASSLGAGTSTDTQYF. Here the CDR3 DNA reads TGCGCCAGCAGCTTGGGGGCTGGAACCAGCACAGATACGCAGTATTTT.

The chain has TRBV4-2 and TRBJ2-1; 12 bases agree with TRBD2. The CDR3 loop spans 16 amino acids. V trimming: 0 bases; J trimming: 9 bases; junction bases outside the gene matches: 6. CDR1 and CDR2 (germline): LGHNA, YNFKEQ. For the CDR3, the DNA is TGTGCCAGCAGCCAAGAGGCGACTAGCGGGAGCCGTGAGCAGTTCTTC. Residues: CASSQEATSGSREQFF.